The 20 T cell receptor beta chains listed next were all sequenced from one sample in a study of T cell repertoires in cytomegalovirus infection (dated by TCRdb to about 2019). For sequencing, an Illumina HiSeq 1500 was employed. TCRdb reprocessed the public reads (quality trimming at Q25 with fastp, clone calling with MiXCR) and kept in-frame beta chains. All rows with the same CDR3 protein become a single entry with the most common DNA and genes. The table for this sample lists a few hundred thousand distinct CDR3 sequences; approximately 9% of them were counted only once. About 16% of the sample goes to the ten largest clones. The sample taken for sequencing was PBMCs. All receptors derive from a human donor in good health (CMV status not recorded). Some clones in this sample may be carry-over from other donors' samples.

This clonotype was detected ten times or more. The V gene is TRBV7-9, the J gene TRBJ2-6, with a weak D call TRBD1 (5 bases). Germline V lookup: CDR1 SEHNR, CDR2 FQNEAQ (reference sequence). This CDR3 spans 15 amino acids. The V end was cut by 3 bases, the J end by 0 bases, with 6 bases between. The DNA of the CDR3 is TGTGCCAGCAGCTTTAGGGGCTCTGGGGCCAACGTCCTGACTTTC. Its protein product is CASSFRGSGANVLTF.

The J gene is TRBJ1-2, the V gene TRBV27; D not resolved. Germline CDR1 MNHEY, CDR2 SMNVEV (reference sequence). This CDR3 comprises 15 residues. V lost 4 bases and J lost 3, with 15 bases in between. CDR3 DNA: TGTGCCAGCAGTTCCCTTAAGGGAGGCTACTATGGCTACACCTTC. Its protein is CASSSLKGGYYGYTF.

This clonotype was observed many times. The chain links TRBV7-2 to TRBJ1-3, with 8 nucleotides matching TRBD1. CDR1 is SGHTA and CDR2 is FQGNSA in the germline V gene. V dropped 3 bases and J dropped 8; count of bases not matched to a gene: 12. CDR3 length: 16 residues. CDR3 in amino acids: CASSFYPGQGTYTIYF. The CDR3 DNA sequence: TGTGCCAGCAGCTTCTACCCCGGACAGGGAACATACACCATATATTTT.

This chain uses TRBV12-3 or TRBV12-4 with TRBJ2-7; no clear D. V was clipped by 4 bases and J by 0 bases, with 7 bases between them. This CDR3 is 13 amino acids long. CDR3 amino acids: CASSSATSYEQYF. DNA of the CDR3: TGTGCCAGCAGTTCGGCAACCTCCTACGAGCAGTACTTC.

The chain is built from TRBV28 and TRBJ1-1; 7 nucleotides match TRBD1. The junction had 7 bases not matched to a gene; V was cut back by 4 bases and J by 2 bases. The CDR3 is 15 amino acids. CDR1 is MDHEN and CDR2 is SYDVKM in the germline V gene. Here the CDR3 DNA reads TGTGCCAGCAGTTCCCCCGACAGGGCTAACACTGAAGCTTTCTTT. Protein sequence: CASSSPDRANTEAFF.

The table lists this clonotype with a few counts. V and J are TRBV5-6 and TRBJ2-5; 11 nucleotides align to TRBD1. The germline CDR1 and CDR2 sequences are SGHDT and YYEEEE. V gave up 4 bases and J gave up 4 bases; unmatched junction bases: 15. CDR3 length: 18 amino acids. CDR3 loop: CASSQTAGTGGKGETQYF. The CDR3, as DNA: TGTGCCAGCAGCCAGACAGCCGGGACAGGGGGAAAGGGAGAGACCCAGTACTTC.

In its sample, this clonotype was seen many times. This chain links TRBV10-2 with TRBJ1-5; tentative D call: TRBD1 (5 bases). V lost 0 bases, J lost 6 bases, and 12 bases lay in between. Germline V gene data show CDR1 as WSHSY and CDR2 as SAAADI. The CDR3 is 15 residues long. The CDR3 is CASSESKGRTQPQHF. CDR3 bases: TGCGCCAGCAGTGAGTCGAAGGGACGGACTCAGCCCCAGCATTTT.

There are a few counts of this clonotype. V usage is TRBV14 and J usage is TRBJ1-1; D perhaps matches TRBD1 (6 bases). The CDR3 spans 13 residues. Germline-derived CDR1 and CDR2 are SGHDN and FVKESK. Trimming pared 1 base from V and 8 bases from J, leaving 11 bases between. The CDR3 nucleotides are TGTGCCAGCAGCCAAGGACAGAGGGGGGAAGCTTTCTTT. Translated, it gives CASSQGQRGEAFF. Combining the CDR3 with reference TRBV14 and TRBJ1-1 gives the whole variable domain EAGVTQFPSHSVIEKGQTVTLRCDPISGHDNLYWYRRVMGKEIKFLLHFVKESKQDESGMPNNRFLAERTGGTYSTLKVQPAELEDSGVYFCASSQGQRGEAFFGQGTRLTVV.

The CDR3 nucleotides are TGTGCCAGCAGTGATCCGGGACTAATCAATGAGCAGTTCTTC. Translated, it gives CASSDPGLINEQFF. The chain links TRBV25-1 to TRBJ2-1; 7 bases match TRBD2. This CDR3 contains 14 residues. Germline V gives CDR1 MGHDK, CDR2 SYGVNS. The junction had 5 bases not matched to a gene; V was cut back by 3 bases and J by 6 bases.

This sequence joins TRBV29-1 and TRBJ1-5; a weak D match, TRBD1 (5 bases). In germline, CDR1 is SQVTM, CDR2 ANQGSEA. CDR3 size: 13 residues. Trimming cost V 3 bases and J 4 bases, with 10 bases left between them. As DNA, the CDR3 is TGCAGCGTTGAGCAGGGTCCTAATCAGCCCCAGCATTTT. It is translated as CSVEQGPNQPQHF.

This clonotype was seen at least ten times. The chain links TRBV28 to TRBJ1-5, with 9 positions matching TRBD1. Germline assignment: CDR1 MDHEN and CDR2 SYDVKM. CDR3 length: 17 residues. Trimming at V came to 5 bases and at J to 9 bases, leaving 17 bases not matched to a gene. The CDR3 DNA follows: TGTGCCAGCAGTCCGGCGGGACAGGGAAACTTACTAAGGCCCCAGCATTTT. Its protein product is CASSPAGQGNLLRPQHF.

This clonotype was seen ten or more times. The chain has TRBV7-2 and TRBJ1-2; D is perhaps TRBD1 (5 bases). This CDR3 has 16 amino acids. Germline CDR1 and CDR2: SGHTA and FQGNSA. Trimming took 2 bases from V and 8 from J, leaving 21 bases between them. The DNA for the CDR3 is TGTGCCAGCAGCTTACGGGGCAGGGAGAGAGCTATAGGCTACACCTTC. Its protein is CASSLRGRERAIGYTF.

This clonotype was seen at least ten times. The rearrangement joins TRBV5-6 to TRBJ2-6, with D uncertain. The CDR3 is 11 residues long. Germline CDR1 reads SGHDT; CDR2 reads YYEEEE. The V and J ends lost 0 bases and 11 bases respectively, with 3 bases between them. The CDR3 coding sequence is TGTGCCAGCAGCTTGGAGCACGTCCTGACTTTC. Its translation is CASSLEHVLTF.

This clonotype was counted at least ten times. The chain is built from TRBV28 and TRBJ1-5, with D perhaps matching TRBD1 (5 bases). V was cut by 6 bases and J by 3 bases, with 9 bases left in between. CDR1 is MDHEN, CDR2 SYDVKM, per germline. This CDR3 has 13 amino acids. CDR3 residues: CASRPGFNQPQHF. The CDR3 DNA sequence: TGTGCCAGCAGGCCAGGGTTCAATCAGCCCCAGCATTTT.

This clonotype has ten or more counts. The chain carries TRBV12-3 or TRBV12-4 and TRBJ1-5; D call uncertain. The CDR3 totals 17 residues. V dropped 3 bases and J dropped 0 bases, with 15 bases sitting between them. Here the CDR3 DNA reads TGTGCCAGCAGTTTTAGAGTTACCCGTAATAGCAATCAGCCCCAGCATTTT. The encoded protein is CASSFRVTRNSNQPQHF.

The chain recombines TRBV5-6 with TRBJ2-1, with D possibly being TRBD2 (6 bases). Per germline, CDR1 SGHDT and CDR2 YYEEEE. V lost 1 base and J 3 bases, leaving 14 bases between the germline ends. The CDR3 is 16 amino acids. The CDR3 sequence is CASSLYPEGGYNEQFF. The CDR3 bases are TGTGCCAGCAGCTTGTATCCGGAGGGAGGCTACAATGAGCAGTTCTTC. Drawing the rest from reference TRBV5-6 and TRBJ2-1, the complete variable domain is DAGVTQSPTHLIKTRGQQVTLRCSPKSGHDTVSWYQQALGQGPQFIFQYYEEEERQRGNFPDRFSGHQFPNYSSELNVNALLLGDSALYLCASSLYPEGGYNEQFFGPGTRLTVL.

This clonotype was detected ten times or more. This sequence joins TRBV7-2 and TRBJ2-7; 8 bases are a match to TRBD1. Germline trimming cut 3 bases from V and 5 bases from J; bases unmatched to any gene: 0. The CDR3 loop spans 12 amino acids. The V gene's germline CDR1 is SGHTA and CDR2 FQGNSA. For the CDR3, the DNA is TGTGCCAGCAGCTTGACAGGGGACGAGCAGTACTTC. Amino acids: CASSLTGDEQYF.

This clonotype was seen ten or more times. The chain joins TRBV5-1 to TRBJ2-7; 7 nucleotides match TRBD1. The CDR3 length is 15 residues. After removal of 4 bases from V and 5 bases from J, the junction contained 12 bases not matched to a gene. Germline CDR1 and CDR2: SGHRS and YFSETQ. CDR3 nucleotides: TGCGCCAGCAGCGTGACAGGGCTCTTTGGGGACGAGCAGTACTTC. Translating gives CASSVTGLFGDEQYF.

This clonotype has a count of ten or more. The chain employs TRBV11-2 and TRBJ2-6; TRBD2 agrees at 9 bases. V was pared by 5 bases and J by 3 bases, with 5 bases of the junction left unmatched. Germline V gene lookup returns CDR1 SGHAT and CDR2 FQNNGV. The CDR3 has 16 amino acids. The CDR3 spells CASSGPAGGGANVLTF. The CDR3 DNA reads TGTGCCAGCAGCGGCCCAGCGGGGGGTGGGGCCAACGTCCTGACTTTC. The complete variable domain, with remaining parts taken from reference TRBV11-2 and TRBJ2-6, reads EAGVAQSPRYKIIEKRQSVAFWCNPISGHATLYWYQQILGQGPKLLIQFQNNGVVDDSQLPKDRFSAERLKGVDSTLKIQPAKLEDSAVYLCASSGPAGGGANVLTFGAGSRLTVL.

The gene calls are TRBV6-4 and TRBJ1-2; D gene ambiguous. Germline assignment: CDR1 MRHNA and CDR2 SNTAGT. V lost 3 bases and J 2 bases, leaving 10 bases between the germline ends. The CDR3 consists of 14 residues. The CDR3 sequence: CASSEEVGNYGYTF. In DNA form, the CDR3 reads TGTGCCAGCAGTGAAGAGGTCGGGAACTATGGCTACACCTTC.